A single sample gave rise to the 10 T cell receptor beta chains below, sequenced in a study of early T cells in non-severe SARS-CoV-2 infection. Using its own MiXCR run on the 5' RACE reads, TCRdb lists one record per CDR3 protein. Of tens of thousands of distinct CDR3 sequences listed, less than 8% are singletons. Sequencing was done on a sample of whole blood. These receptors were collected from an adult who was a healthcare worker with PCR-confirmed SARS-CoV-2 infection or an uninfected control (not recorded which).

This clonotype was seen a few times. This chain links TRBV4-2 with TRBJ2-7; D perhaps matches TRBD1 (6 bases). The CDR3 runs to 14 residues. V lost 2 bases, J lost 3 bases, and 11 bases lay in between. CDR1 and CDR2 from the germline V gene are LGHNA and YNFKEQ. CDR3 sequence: CASSQMGASYEQYF. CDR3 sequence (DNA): TGTGCCAGCAGCCAAATGGGGGCTAGCTACGAGCAGTACTTC.

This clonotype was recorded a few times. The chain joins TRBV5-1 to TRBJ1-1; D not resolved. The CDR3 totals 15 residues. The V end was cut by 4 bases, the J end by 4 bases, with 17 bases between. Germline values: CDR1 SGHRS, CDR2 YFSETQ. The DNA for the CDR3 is TGCGCCAGCAGCATAAGTGGTGGAGGCTCCACTGAAGCTTTCTTT. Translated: CASSISGGGSTEAFF.

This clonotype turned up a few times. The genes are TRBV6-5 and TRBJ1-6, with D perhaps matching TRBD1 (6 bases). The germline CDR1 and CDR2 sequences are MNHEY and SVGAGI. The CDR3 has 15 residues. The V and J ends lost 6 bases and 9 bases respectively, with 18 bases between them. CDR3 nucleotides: TGTGCCAGCAGCCGCGAGGGGGGCAGGGGTTCACCCCTCCACTTT. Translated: CASSREGGRGSPLHF.

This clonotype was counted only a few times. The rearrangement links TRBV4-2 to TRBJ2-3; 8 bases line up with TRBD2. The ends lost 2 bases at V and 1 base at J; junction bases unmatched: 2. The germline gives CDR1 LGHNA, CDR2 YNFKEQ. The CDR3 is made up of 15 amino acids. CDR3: CASSQRTSRTDTQYF. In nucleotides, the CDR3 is TGTGCCAGCAGCCAACGGACTAGCCGCACAGATACGCAGTATTTT.

This CDR3 reads CASTFRDGDYYEQYF. The CDR3 coding sequence is TGTGCCAGCACCTTCCGGGACGGAGACTACTACGAGCAGTACTTC. The V call is TRBV2, the J call TRBJ2-7; the D call may be TRBD1 or TRBD2 (5 bases each). Deletions cut 7 bases from V and 3 bases from J, with 19 bases between. The CDR3 is 15 amino acids. CDR1 is SNHLY and CDR2 is FYNNEI in the germline V gene.

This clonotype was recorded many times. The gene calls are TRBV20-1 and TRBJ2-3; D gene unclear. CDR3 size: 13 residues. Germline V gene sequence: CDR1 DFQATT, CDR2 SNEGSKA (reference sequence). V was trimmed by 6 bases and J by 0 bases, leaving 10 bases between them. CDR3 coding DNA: TGCAGTGCCCCTGGACGAAGCACAGATACGCAGTATTTT. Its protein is CSAPGRSTDTQYF.

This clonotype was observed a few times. The CDR3 sequence is CASSHDSGQYF. The CDR3 DNA sequence: TGTGCCAGCAGCCACGACTCAGGGCAGTACTTC. The rearrangement joins TRBV6-6 to TRBJ2-7, with unresolved D. This CDR3 region has 11 residues. CDR1 and CDR2 from the germline V gene are MNHNY and SVGAGI (reference sequence). V was shortened by 6 bases and J by 9 bases, with 12 bases between the two germline ends.

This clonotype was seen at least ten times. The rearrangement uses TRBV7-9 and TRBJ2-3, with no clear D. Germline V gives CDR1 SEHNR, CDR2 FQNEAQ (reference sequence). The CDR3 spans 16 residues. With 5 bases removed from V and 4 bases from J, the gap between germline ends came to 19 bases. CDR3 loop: CASSPRPETGADTQYF. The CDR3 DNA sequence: TGTGCCAGCAGCCCCCGACCCGAAACTGGGGCAGATACGCAGTATTTT.

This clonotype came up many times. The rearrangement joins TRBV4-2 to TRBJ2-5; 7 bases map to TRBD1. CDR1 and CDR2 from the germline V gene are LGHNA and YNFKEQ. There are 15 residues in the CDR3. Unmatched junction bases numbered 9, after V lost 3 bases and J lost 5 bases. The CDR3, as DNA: TGTGCCAGCAGCCACGCCCTAGACAGGGCCGAGACCCAGTACTTC. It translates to CASSHALDRAETQYF.

The CDR3, as DNA: TGTGCCAGCAGCTTAAATAGCGGGGTTACAGAGACCCAGTACTTC. It encodes CASSLNSGVTETQYF. The rearrangement joins TRBV7-7 to TRBJ2-5; 8 bases agree with TRBD2. The germline V gene has CDR1 SSHAT and CDR2 FNYEAQ (reference sequence). The CDR3 totals 15 residues. Trimming removed 2 bases from V and 4 bases from J; junction bases left unmatched: 6.